These 9 T cell receptor beta chains share one sample of origin, sequenced in a study of cytomegalovirus exposure and HLA in healthy donors. PCR amplification relied on 60 Vbeta primers (plus 13 Jbeta primers). TCRdb keeps only in-frame clones here, not all; method: immunoSEQ multiplex PCR. The table shows approximately 150,000 clones, with 75% to 90% occurring only once. Sample: PBMCs. These TCRs come from a man in his fifties or sixties in good health and CMV-seropositive.

The chain links TRBV29-1 to TRBJ1-5; TRBD1 agrees at 7 bases. There are 14 residues in the CDR3. With 4 bases clipped from V and 7 bases from J, the junction kept 10 bases outside the gene matches. Looked up from germline, CDR1 is SQVTM and CDR2 is ANQGSEA. DNA of the CDR3: TGCAGCGTTGGGTTCGCAGGGGGTGGGCAGCCCCAGCATTTT. Translation: CSVGFAGGGQPQHF.

This clone was counted once. The chain uses TRBV6-1 and TRBJ2-5; TRBD1 matches at 7 bases. The end of the DNA aligns better with TRBJ2-7, so the J call may be wrong. The CDR3 length is 13 residues. CDR1 is MNHNS, CDR2 SASEGT, per germline. The CDR3 coding sequence is TGTGCCAGTTCTCGGACAGGAGCCTACGAGCAGTACTTC. Translated: CASSRTGAYEQYF.

The V gene is TRBV19, the J gene TRBJ2-3; 10 bases agree with TRBD2. CDR1 and CDR2 (germline): LNHDA, SQIVND (reference sequence). CDR3 length equals 18 residues. With 3 bases clipped from V and 2 bases from J, the junction kept 11 bases outside the gene matches. CDR3 residues: CASSIAPYSGRPTDTQYF. CDR3 nucleotide sequence: TGTGCCAGTAGTATCGCGCCGTATAGCGGGAGGCCCACAGATACGCAGTATTTT. The full variable domain, rest sourced from reference TRBV19 and TRBJ2-3, is DGGITQSPKYLFRKEGQNVTLSCEQNLNHDAMYWYRQDPGQGLRLIYYSQIVNDFQKGDIAEGYSVSREKKESFPLTVTSAQKNPTAFYLCASSIAPYSGRPTDTQYFGPGTRLTVL.

This rearrangement joins TRBV4-1 to TRBJ2-5; TRBD2 is a possible D gene (7 bases). CDR1 MGHRA and CDR2 YSYEKL come from the germline V gene. The CDR3 length is 14 residues. V lost 1 base, J lost 7 bases, and 13 bases lay in between. CDR3: CASSQVLGGVTQYF. CDR3 DNA: TGCGCCAGCAGCCAAGTATTAGGGGGGGTGACCCAGTACTTC.

The J gene is TRBJ2-3, the V gene TRBV5-4; TRBD1 matches 7 bases. The CDR3 covers 15 residues. The germline V gene encodes CDR1 SGHNT and CDR2 YYREEE (reference sequence). Losses at the gene ends were 4 bases for V and 1 base for J; bases not matched to a gene: 6. CDR3 loop: CASSGADRGTDTQYF. The CDR3, as DNA: TGTGCCAGCAGCGGAGCAGACAGGGGCACAGATACGCAGTATTTT.

The CDR3 coding sequence is TGTGCTACTAACAAGCGGACCCCCCTCACAGATACGCAGTATTTT. Translation gives CATNKRTPLTDTQYF. This chain uses TRBV2 with TRBJ2-3, with a weak D call TRBD2 (5 bases). Germline V gene sequence: CDR1 SNHLY, CDR2 FYNNEI. There are 15 residues in the CDR3.

This rearrangement joins TRBV28 to TRBJ2-6; TRBD1 is a possible D gene (5 bases). The V and J ends lost 7 bases and 3 bases respectively, with 13 bases between them. Germline-derived CDR1 and CDR2 are MDHEN and SYDVKM. The CDR3 extends over 15 amino acids. This CDR3 is CASNPRGYGANVLTF. The CDR3 DNA is TGTGCCAGCAACCCTAGGGGTTATGGGGCCAACGTCCTGACTTTC.

Only one count was recorded for this clone. The chain links TRBV7-9 to TRBJ2-7; 9 bases line up with TRBD1. This CDR3 contains 15 residues. J lost 5 bases, V lost 5 bases, and 10 bases had no gene match. Germline V lookup: CDR1 SEHNR, CDR2 FQNEAQ (reference sequence). CDR3 in amino acids: CASSQPGQGVHEQYF. Written as DNA, the CDR3 is TGTGCCAGCAGCCAACCGGGACAGGGAGTCCACGAGCAGTACTTC.

The chain's CDR3 is CASSQLRQAYNEQFF. The DNA of the CDR3 is TGCGCCAGCAGCCAACTCAGACAGGCCTACAATGAGCAGTTCTTC. The chain is built from TRBV4-1 and TRBJ2-1; perhaps TRBD1 as D (6 bases). Deletions cut 2 bases from V and 2 bases from J, with 10 bases between. The CDR3 is 15 residues long. In germline, CDR1 is MGHRA, CDR2 YSYEKL.